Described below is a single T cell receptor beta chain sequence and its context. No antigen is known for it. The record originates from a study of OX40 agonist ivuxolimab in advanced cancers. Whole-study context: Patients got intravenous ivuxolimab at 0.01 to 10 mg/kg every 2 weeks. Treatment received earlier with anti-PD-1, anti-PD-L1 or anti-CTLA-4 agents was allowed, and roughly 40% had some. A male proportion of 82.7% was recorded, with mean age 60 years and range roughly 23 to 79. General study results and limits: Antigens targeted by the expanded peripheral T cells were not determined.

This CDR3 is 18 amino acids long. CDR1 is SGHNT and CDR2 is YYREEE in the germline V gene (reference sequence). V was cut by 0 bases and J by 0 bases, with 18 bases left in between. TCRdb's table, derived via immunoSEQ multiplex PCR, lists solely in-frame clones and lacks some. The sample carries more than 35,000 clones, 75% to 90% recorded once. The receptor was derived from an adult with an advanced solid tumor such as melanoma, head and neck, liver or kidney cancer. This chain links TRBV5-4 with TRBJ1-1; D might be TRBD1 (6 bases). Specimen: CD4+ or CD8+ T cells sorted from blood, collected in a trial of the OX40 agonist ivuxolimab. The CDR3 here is CASSLVGRGAHMNTEAFF. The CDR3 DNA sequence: TGTGCCAGCAGCTTGGTGGGTCGGGGGGCACATATGAACACTGAAGCTTTCTTT.